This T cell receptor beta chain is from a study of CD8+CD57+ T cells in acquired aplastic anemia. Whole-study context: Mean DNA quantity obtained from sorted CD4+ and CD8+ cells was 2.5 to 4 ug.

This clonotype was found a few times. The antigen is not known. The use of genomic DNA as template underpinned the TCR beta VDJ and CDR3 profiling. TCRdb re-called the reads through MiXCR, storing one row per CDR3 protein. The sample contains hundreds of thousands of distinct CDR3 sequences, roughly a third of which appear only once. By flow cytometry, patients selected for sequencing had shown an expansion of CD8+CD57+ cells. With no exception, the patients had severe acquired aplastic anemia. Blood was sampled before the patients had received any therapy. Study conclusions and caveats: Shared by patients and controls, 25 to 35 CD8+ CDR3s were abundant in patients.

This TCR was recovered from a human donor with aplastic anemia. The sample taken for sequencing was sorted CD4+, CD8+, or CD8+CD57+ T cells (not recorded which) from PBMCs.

The CDR3 is CASSLESGVSSYEQYF. In DNA form, the CDR3 reads TGTGCCAGCAGCTTAGAATCGGGGGTGAGCTCCTACGAGCAGTACTTC. The gene calls are TRBV7-2 and TRBJ2-7; D possibly corresponds to TRBD2 (6 bases). Germline CDR1 is SGHTA and CDR2 is FQGNSA. With 1 base removed from V and 0 bases from J, the gap between germline ends came to 13 bases. The length of the CDR3 is 16 residues.